A selection of T cell receptor beta chains follows, all from one sample in a study of CD4 T cells in relation to SARS-CoV-2 and coronaviruses. Only in-frame clones appear in the TCRdb table, and some are missing; sequencing was by immunoSEQ multiplex PCR. This sample has tens of thousands of clones; less than 70% occur once, and the top ten carry around 20%. Their specific antigens are unknown. The sequencing sample was made of CD4+ T cells from PBMCs, cultured in vitro. The receptor source for this set is a human donor in good health. The conserved cysteine and the conserved F or W are not part of the CDR3 here.

>TRBV4-3|TRBJ1-2
ASSRVTGTGNGYT
>TRBV19|TRBJ1-2
ASSLVRADYGYT
>TRBV11-2|TRBJ2-5
ASSLDTETQY
>TRBV19|TRBJ1-2
ASSIGAENYGYT
>TRBV7-2|TRBJ1-6
ASSLAGGRGNSPLH
>TRBV19|TRBJ2-2
ASSNPGQAGTSYTGELF
>TRBV7-3|TRBJ2-2
ASSPKGLAGGPTGELF
>TRBV19|TRBJ1-1
ASSYTGNTEAF
>TRBV7-9|TRBJ1-6
ASSLGGGNNSPLH
>TRBV23-1|TRBJ2-3
ASSQPPMQSTDTQY
>TRBV27|TRBJ2-3
ASSFRTSGGTDTQY
>TRBV6-5|TRBJ1-5
ASSLTAISNQPQH
>TRBV9|TRBJ2-7
ASSFSYEQY
>TRBV19|TRBJ2-7
ASSIGEGYEQY
>TRBV20-1|TRBJ2-5
SARQGETQY
>TRBV19|TRBJ1-3
ASRGQGAGGNTIY
>TRBV18|TRBJ1-4
ASSPQGEAAKLF
>TRBV5-1|TRBJ2-7
ASSLSPGQAYEQY
>TRBV3-1/TRBV3-2|TRBJ2-1
ASSPLTPPTNNEQF
>TRBV3-1/TRBV3-2|TRBJ2-5
ASSQGSGGSVKTQY
>TRBV3-1/TRBV3-2|TRBJ2-7
ASSPRGGGEQY
>TRBV24-1|TRBJ2-3
ATSDSTGGDTQY
>TRBV10-3|TRBJ1-3
AITAGVNSGNTIY
>TRBV10-3|TRBJ2-2
AISEVGTGELF
>TRBV18|TRBJ1-2
ASSPGDGYGYT
>TRBV19|TRBJ1-6
ASRDRGPYGSPLH